Presented here are 22 T cell receptor beta chains from one specimen sequenced in a study of graft-versus-host responses after intestinal transplantation. Clones were read by immunoSEQ multiplex PCR, and TCRdb kept only the in-frame ones, dropping some. The sample lists fewer than 70,000 clones, more than 90% seen once, with approximately 6.3% in the top ten. Here the sequenced sample was bone marrow, taken roughly 110 weeks after intestinal transplantation. The receptor source for this set is a human patient who received an intestinal transplant, so some T cells may come from the graft donor.

The rearrangement uses TRBV6-1 and TRBJ1-1, with unresolved D. Trimming shortened V by 5 bases and J by 0 bases, and 7 bases separated the two germline ends. Germline CDR1 is MNHNS and CDR2 is SASEGT. The CDR3 consists of 13 residues. The CDR3 reads CASSLSLNTEAFF. CDR3 bases: TGTGCCAGCAGTTTAAGTCTGAACACTGAAGCTTTCTTT.

This clone was counted a single time. The chain has TRBV11-1 and TRBJ2-5, with D hard to call. The germline V and J ends were trimmed by 4 bases and 1 base, with 10 bases remaining between them. This CDR3 has 14 residues. Looked up from germline, CDR1 is SGHAT and CDR2 is FQDESV (reference sequence). CDR3 DNA: TGTGCCAGCAGCTCCTACCAGGTCCAAGAGACCCAGTACTTC. It encodes CASSSYQVQETQYF.

The CDR3 nucleotides read TGTGCCAGTAGTTTGAGGGGAGGTGAAGCTTTCTTT. This sequence encodes CASSLRGGEAFF. J is TRBJ1-1 and V is TRBV19; D is perhaps TRBD1 (5 bases). This CDR3 is built from 12 residues. Trimming shortened V by 5 bases and J by 7 bases, and 11 bases separated the two germline ends. Germline assignment: CDR1 LNHDA and CDR2 SQIVND (reference sequence).

The chain links TRBV9 to TRBJ2-2; D is perhaps TRBD1 (6 bases). CDR1 is SGDLS and CDR2 is YYNGEE in the germline V gene. This CDR3 region has 13 residues. Trimming left V 3 bases short and J 6 bases short, with 9 bases between. This CDR3 reads CASSEGDPGELFF. The CDR3 DNA follows: TGTGCCAGCAGCGAGGGGGATCCCGGGGAGCTGTTTTTT.

V is TRBV28 and J is TRBJ1-1, with D possibly being TRBD1 (5 bases). V was pared by 5 bases and J by 6 bases, with 19 bases between. This CDR3 has 15 residues. Germline V gene lookup returns CDR1 MDHEN and CDR2 SYDVKM. The CDR3: CASSRRDHGLAEAFF. The DNA of the CDR3 is TGTGCCAGCAGTCGGCGGGACCACGGTTTGGCTGAAGCTTTCTTT.

The J gene is TRBJ2-4, the V gene TRBV9; 11 bases align to TRBD1. Trimming took 4 bases from V and 0 from J; bases not matched to a gene: 6. The CDR3 extends over 17 amino acids. From germline, CDR1 is SGDLS and CDR2 YYNGEE. The CDR3 DNA reads TGTGCCAGCAGCCCACCGGACAGGGGGCTAGCCAAAAACATTCAGTACTTC. Residues: CASSPPDRGLAKNIQYF. Supplemented by reference TRBV9 and TRBJ2-4, the full variable domain reads DSGVTQTPKHLITATGQRVTLRCSPRSGDLSVYWYQQSLDQGLQFLIQYYNGEERAKGNILERFSAQQFPDLHSELNLSSLELGDSALYFCASSPPDRGLAKNIQYFGAGTRLSVL.

The rearrangement joins TRBV11-2 to TRBJ2-7, with TRBD1 identical over 9 bases. Per the germline V gene, CDR1 is SGHAT and CDR2 is FQNNGV. The CDR3 has 17 residues. The trim removed 5 bases at V and 3 bases at J, leaving 14 bases unmatched. The CDR3 reads CASSPGTGFKDDYEQYF. The CDR3 nucleotides read TGTGCCAGCAGCCCTGGGACAGGGTTTAAGGATGACTACGAGCAGTACTTC.

This clone was observed a few times. The chain combines TRBV6-5 with TRBJ2-7; 11 nucleotides agree with TRBD2. The germline CDR1 and CDR2 sequences are MNHEY and SVGAGI. The CDR3 spans 14 residues. V was pared by 5 bases and J by 6 bases, with 6 bases of the junction left unmatched. CDR3 protein: CASSPGLAAFEQYF. The CDR3 region has the DNA TGTGCCAGCAGTCCGGGACTAGCGGCCTTCGAGCAGTACTTC.

The V and J genes are TRBV10-3 and TRBJ1-1, with unresolved D. The germline V gene encodes CDR1 ENHRY and CDR2 SYGVKD. CDR3 length: 13 residues. Deletions cut 6 bases from V and 7 bases from J, with 15 bases between. CDR3: CAISETDGLEAFF. CDR3 nucleotides: TGTGCCATCAGCGAAACTGATGGGCTTGAAGCTTTCTTT.

The chain joins TRBV6-5 to TRBJ2-7, with D perhaps TRBD2 (6 bases). There are 13 residues in the CDR3. V was cut by 6 bases and J by 7 bases, with 16 bases left in between. The germline CDR1 and CDR2 sequences are MNHEY and SVGAGI. This CDR3 is CASRGGTLGEQYF. CDR3 nucleotide sequence: TGTGCCAGCAGGGGCGGGACTCTCGGTGAGCAGTACTTC.

The genes are TRBV5-4 and TRBJ2-7; TRBD1 matches 9 bases. Per germline, CDR1 SGHNT and CDR2 YYREEE (reference sequence). The trim removed 5 bases at V and 5 bases at J, leaving 5 bases unmatched. The CDR3 sequence is 13 residues long. DNA for the CDR3: TGTGCCAGCAGGCGGACAGGGGAAAACGAGCAGTACTTC. This sequence encodes CASRRTGENEQYF.

The chain is built from TRBV27 and TRBJ2-5; D not certain. The germline gives CDR1 MNHEY, CDR2 SMNVEV (reference sequence). CDR3 length: 15 residues. The V end lost 2 bases, the J end lost 5 bases, and 15 bases lay between the germline ends. For the CDR3, the DNA is TGTGCCAGCAGTTTAGGCCAGAAGGCGGAGGAGACCCAGTACTTC. Amino acid sequence: CASSLGQKAEETQYF.

The chain is built from TRBV6-1 and TRBJ1-2; D gene ambiguous. Germline V gene data show CDR1 as MNHNS and CDR2 as SASEGT. Trimming stripped 0 bases from V and 4 bases from J, with 12 bases between. The CDR3 is 15 residues long. CDR3 protein: CASSEARGPTYGYTF. The DNA of the CDR3 is TGTGCCAGCAGTGAAGCGCGTGGCCCGACCTATGGCTACACCTTC.

V usage is TRBV19 and J usage is TRBJ1-5; no firm D call. Trimming stripped 3 bases from V and 0 bases from J, with 9 bases between. This CDR3 is 15 amino acids long. Germline V gene sequence: CDR1 LNHDA, CDR2 SQIVND (reference sequence). The CDR3 spells CASSIQAHSNQPQHF. The CDR3 bases are TGTGCCAGTAGTATTCAGGCCCATAGCAATCAGCCCCAGCATTTT.

The chain carries TRBV7-9 and TRBJ2-7, with D perhaps being TRBD1 or TRBD2 (5 bases each). The V and J ends lost 5 bases and 2 bases respectively, with 13 bases between them. Germline CDR1 is SEHNR and CDR2 is FQNEAQ (reference sequence). The CDR3 spans 14 residues. CDR3 residues: CASSGDGPPYEQYF. Here the CDR3 DNA reads TGTGCCAGCAGCGGGGACGGGCCCCCCTACGAGCAGTACTTC. Together with reference TRBV7-9 and TRBJ2-7, the CDR3 gives the full variable domain: DTGVSQNPRHKITKRGQNVTFRCDPISEHNRLYWYRQTLGQGPEFLTYFQNEAQLEKSRLLSDRFSAERPKGSFSTLEIQRTEQGDSAMYLCASSGDGPPYEQYFGPGTRLTVT.

The chain recombines TRBV2 with TRBJ2-3; 11 positions agree with TRBD2. The CDR3 totals 17 residues. Losses at the gene ends were 8 bases for V and 1 base for J; bases not matched to a gene: 11. Germline V CDR1 and CDR2: SNHLY, FYNNEI. CDR3 bases: TGTGCCAGCTTGTTTAGCGGGGGGGCGGGAGGCACAGATACGCAGTATTTT. Residues: CASLFSGGAGGTDTQYF.

The CDR3 region has the DNA TGTGCCAGCAGCTCCGGTGGCAGTAGCAATCAGCCCCAGCATTTT. Residues: CASSSGGSSNQPQHF. The V call is TRBV7-6, the J call TRBJ1-5; D gene ambiguous. CDR1 and CDR2 (germline): SGHVS, FNYEAQ. This CDR3 is built from 15 residues. V was trimmed by 4 bases and J by 0 bases, leaving 10 bases between them.

This chain uses TRBV7-2 with TRBJ2-1, with 11 bases that match TRBD2. Germline CDR1 and CDR2: SGHTA and FQGNSA. The length of the CDR3 is 16 residues. With V trimmed by 5 bases and J by 2 bases, 5 bases remained unmatched. The DNA of the CDR3 is TGTGCCAGCAGCCCCCGGACTAGCGGGCCCTACAATGAGCAGTTCTTC. It codes for CASSPRTSGPYNEQFF. Filled out from reference TRBV7-2 and TRBJ2-1, the complete variable domain reads GAGVSQSPSNKVTEKGKDVELRCDPISGHTALYWYRQSLGQGLEFLIYFQGNSAPDKSGLPSDRFSAERTGGSVSTLTIQRTQQEDSAVYLCASSPRTSGPYNEQFFGPGTRLTVL.

The V and J genes are TRBV11-1 and TRBJ2-7, with D perhaps TRBD2 (6 bases). This CDR3 is 14 amino acids long. The V end lost 4 bases, the J end lost 2 bases, and 12 bases lay between the germline ends. Per the germline V gene, CDR1 is SGHAT and CDR2 is FQDESV (reference sequence). CDR3 loop: CASSSTGTPYEQYF. The CDR3 region has the DNA TGTGCCAGCAGCTCAACCGGGACTCCCTACGAGCAGTACTTC.

This chain joins TRBV15 and TRBJ2-5; 7 bases fit TRBD2. The J call may not be correct, given that the DNA end is closer to TRBJ2-7. The length of the CDR3 is 15 residues. The germline gives CDR1 LNHNV, CDR2 YYDKDF (reference sequence). The CDR3 nucleotides read TGTGCCACCAGCAGAGCGGGACTATACTCCTACGAGCAGTACTTC. It is translated as CATSRAGLYSYEQYF.

The chain combines TRBV6-5 with TRBJ2-7; TRBD2 matches 11 bases. Per germline, CDR1 MNHEY and CDR2 SVGAGI. The CDR3 has 14 residues. V shed 7 bases, J shed 3 bases, and the junction held 5 bases outside the gene matches. This chain's CDR3 is CASTLAGGHYEQYF. CDR3 bases: TGTGCCAGCACCTTAGCGGGAGGGCACTACGAGCAGTACTTC.

This chain uses TRBV7-3 with TRBJ2-2; D is uncertain. The CDR3 covers 15 residues. Trimming pared 2 bases from V and 2 bases from J, leaving 9 bases between. From germline, CDR1 is SGHTA and CDR2 FQGTGA. The CDR3 loop reads CASSLVRDNTGELFF. The CDR3, as DNA: TGTGCCAGCAGCTTAGTCAGAGACAACACCGGGGAGCTGTTTTTT.